This T cell receptor (beta chain) appears in the sequencing data of a study of regulatory T cells in long-lasting Graves disease. The sample's time point: newly diagnosed GD, antithyroid drugs for less than 3 months. The TCR library was made from RNA that had been extracted from PBMCs in TRIzol. Researchers made TCR beta libraries by using iRepertoire HTBI primers and running Arm-PCR on CDR3 regions. MiXCR, run by TCRdb on the multiplex PCR reads, gives a single entry per CDR3 protein. Among about 430,000 distinct CDR3 sequences listed, 15% were seen once. This clonotype has a handful of counts. This CDR3 contains 15 residues. V lost 4 bases, J lost 7 bases, and 8 bases stayed unmatched. Germline V gene lookup returns CDR1 SGHDN and CDR2 FVKESK. These same records also appear under a second study, on T cells in Graves' hyperthyroidism and ophthalmopathy.

The chain joins TRBV14 to TRBJ1-3; 9 nucleotides line up with TRBD1. The sample here was peripheral blood mononuclear cells (PBMCs), taken at new diagnosis, from a patient treated with antithyroid drugs. The clonotype was recovered from a woman in her forties with Graves disease. CDR3 nucleotides: TGTGCCAGCAGCCGAGGGACAGGGAATGTGAACACCATATATTTT. Encoded protein: CASSRGTGNVNTIYF.